This TCR beta chain was captured in a study of T cell responses to AZD1222 COVID-19 vaccine. Broader study findings: Once two AZD1222 doses were given, Spike-specific TCR breadth and depth went up. Nearly half of the spike-specific TCRs reportedly recognize variant regions that carry no mutations. Only a handful of AZD1222 recipients, several in all, had baseline seropositivity.

Notes on this clone: No antigen is known for it.

J was trimmed by 5 bases and V by 4 bases; bases with no gene match: 7. The CDR3 covers 14 residues. Germline V gives CDR1 MNHEY, CDR2 SVGAGI. TCRdb keeps only in-frame clones here, not all; method: immunoSEQ multiplex PCR. The repertoire holds 130,000 or so clones, approximately 93% seen once, with about 0.91% in the top ten. This chain uses TRBV6-5 with TRBJ2-7; the match to TRBD1 covers 8 bases. The source of this sequence is an adult in good health. The sample was peripheral blood, taken on day 0 of AZD1222 vaccination. Here the CDR3 DNA reads TGTGCCAGCAGTTTCTCCGGACAGGGCCACGAGCAGTACTTC. It yields the protein CASSFSGQGHEQYF.